The present T cell receptor (beta chain) was sequenced within a study of OX40 agonist ivuxolimab in advanced cancers. Study results and limitations: Low clonal expansion, among the lowest seen, marked partial responders at 0.1-3.0 mg/kg. Antigen specificity of clonally expanded peripheral T cells was not established.

Only in-frame clones appear in the TCRdb table, and some are missing; sequencing was by immunoSEQ multiplex PCR. The repertoire holds about 73,000 clones, with around 90% as singletons. A remark on this clone: What it recognizes is unknown.

The starting material was CD4+ or CD8+ T cells sorted from blood, obtained in a trial of the OX40 agonist ivuxolimab. The clonotype comes from an adult with an advanced solid tumor such as melanoma, head and neck, liver or kidney cancer.

CDR3 sequence reads: CASRTAASSYEQYF. CDR3 sequence (DNA): TGTGCCAGCAGGACGGCCGCGAGCTCCTACGAGCAGTACTTC. The V gene is TRBV6-5, the J gene TRBJ2-7; D gene unclear. CDR1 is MNHEY and CDR2 is SVGAGI in the germline V gene. The CDR3 length is 14 residues. The V end was cut by 6 bases, the J end by 0 bases, with 12 bases between.